This T cell receptor beta chain was recovered during a study of cytomegalovirus exposure and HLA in healthy donors. With 2 bases clipped from V and 6 bases from J, the junction kept 11 bases outside the gene matches. CDR3 length: 17 amino acids. Per the germline V gene, CDR1 is MGHDK and CDR2 is SYGVNS. With regard to this clone: Its antigen remains unidentified.

The study ran its PCR with 60 Vbeta and 13 Jbeta primers. The data were produced by immunoSEQ multiplex PCR, yet TCRdb's version contains in-frame clones alone and is incomplete. The data show fewer than 100,000 clones, about 80% seen once. Findings and caveats of the study: Indistinguishability led to the exclusion of some V segments, TRBV6-2 and TRBV6-3 included.

Sequences were obtained from PBMCs. The J gene is TRBJ2-1, the V gene TRBV25-1, with 9 bases aligning to TRBD2. The clonotype comes from a woman between 55 and 75 years old in good health and CMV-seronegative. This chain's CDR3 is CASSETVAGLASNEQFF. The CDR3 bases are TGTGCCAGCAGTGAAACGGTGGCGGGACTAGCATCCAATGAGCAGTTCTTC. Looking up the rest from reference TRBV25-1 and TRBJ2-1 gives the full variable domain: EADIYQTPRYLVIGTGKKITLECSQTMGHDKMYWYQQDPGMELHLIHYSYGVNSTEKGDLSSESTVSRIRTEHFPLTLESARPSHTSQYLCASSETVAGLASNEQFFGPGTRLTVL.